The entry below gives a single T cell receptor (beta chain) sequence along with its context. No cognate antigen has been identified for it. The input lacks base qualities; no much larger clone sits a single base away. Donors were 40 or so systemically healthy Caucasian individuals from Russia aged about 6 to 100 years. Each donor gave about 9.7 milliliters of peripheral blood, drawn into EDTA-treated Vacutainer tubes. PBMCs were isolated by Ficoll-Paque density-gradient centrifugation, with at least 7 million obtained per sample. Trizol reagent was used to extract total RNA from the PBMCs, yielding at least 6 micrograms per sample. Naive CD45RAhigh/CD27high T cell percentages were measured by flow cytometry on a PBMC aliquot from every donor. The CDR3 has 13 amino acids, counting the end cysteine and phenylalanine. Kept here is only the CDR3 DNA, which spans 39 bases and is read in frame from base 1. Taken from the germline V gene (reference sequence), the CDR1 and CDR2 loops are SEHNR and FQNEAQ. V is clipped by 5 bases and J by 3 bases, and the sequence between their germline boundaries is 8 bases long.

This sample was included in a study of blood T cells in healthy people across ages (dated by TCRdb to 2015 to 2017). Regarding the study in general: In model experiments, roughly one uniquely barcoded TCR beta cDNA molecule per two T cells was captured by template switching. To track age-related changes in TCR beta repertoire diversity, the study relied on deep sequencing normalized with unique cDNA molecular identifiers. Four age groups were formed from the donors: young (average around 15 years), middle-aged (roughly 38), aged (62) and long-lived (less than 85). To avoid experimental bias, donors of different ages were spread randomly across the sequencing lanes. For two donors (one aged 18 to 30 and one aged 80 or older), the study analyzed two additional independent replicas of 1 million unique cDNA reads from the same blood draw.

Preparation of the library involved 5' RACE. Sequenced on an Illumina HiSeq 2500. A second 7 to 11 cycle PCR used a sample-barcoded 5' primer and a J-beta primer mix. A unique molecular identifier was introduced onto each TCR beta cDNA molecule by a template-switch 5' adaptor carrying 12 random nucleotides. At least 3 million CDR3-containing paired-end reads were obtained from each sample. The Mint cDNA synthesis kit, primed by a TRBC-specific oligonucleotide, was used to synthesize first-strand cDNA from all RNA. After uracil-DNA glycosylase treatment, a first 18-cycle PCR used universal primers M1SS and BC2_uni_R on all cDNA. The study's own analysis went as follows. For normalization, 1 million high-quality reads were randomly selected from each sample, with every read carrying a distinct molecular identifier. Reads with shared molecular identifiers were discarded instead of being binned into consensus sequences. CDR3 identification, clonotype clustering and error correction used MiTCR with a Q25 quality threshold and the strictest error-elimination algorithm. A nonparametric unseen species model with Euler transformation was used to estimate a lower bound on total TCR beta diversity. Starting from the raw public reads, TCRdb applied fastp trimming at Q25, assembled clones with MiXCR and retained in-frame beta chains. Rows with a matching CDR3 protein are joined into one entry that keeps the most common DNA and genes. In this record, the V and J calls reflect TCRdb's handling and not the investigators' own analysis. The sample profile shows roughly 730,000 distinct CDR3 sequences; around three fifths of them were found once. The ten largest clonotypes hold roughly 24% of the sample.

What the study reported, not specific to this receptor: Observed TCR beta diversity correlated strongly with the percentage of naive T cells measured by flow cytometry. The long-lived group showed more naive CD4+ T cells, fewer expanded clones and increased TCR diversity than the aged group, suggesting age selection. Observed TCR beta diversity per million T cells fell roughly linearly with age, and a significant reduction was already apparent by age around 40. Bulk unsorted PBMC profiling prevented conclusive comparison of naive and antigen-experienced compartments. Estimates of total diversity based on one million sequenced T cells were regarded as lower bounds and as underestimates. Because the CMV infection status of the donors was unknown, age-related changes in expanded clonotypes may potentially have been confounded.

This receptor was taken from a man aged 40-50 years in good health. The sequence links TRBV7-9 to TRBJ2-1; a confident D gene designation cannot be given. Specimen: blood. The CDR3 corresponds to CASSNSYYNEQFF. Here is the DNA: TGTGCCAGCAGCAATTCCTACTACAATGAGCAGTTCTTC.